This T cell receptor (beta chain) is from a study of T-cell memory formation after mild COVID-19. The overall study: Most TCR clusters belonged to a single donor. Study results and limitations: Later expanders leaned CD4+, whereas clones that contracted between day 15 and 85 were balanced CD4/CD8.

About this clonotype: Its target is unknown.

Germline-derived CDR1 and CDR2 are SGHRS and YFSETQ. The CDR3 covers 12 residues. Trimming pared 3 bases from V and 5 bases from J, leaving 7 bases between. The authors produced TCR alpha and TCR beta cDNA libraries with sample barcodes and UMIs by 5'RACE using constant-segment primers. TCRdb independently ran MiXCR on the 5' RACE reads; one entry per CDR3 protein. The top ten hold under 4.5% of the sample, which has around 180,000 distinct CDR3 sequences, less than 20% seen once. The receptor comes from a man between 18 and 29 years old who had mild COVID-19 (a few samples of this study predate the infection). Cell type and time point are not known. Material: PBMCs or a T cell subset sorted from them (not recorded which). The V call is TRBV5-1, the J call TRBJ2-3, with D unresolved. In DNA form, the CDR3 reads TGCGCCAGCAGCTCCGTACGAGATACGCAGTATTTT. Protein product: CASSSVRDTQYF. The variable domain in full, with the rest retrieved from reference TRBV5-1 and TRBJ2-3, is KAGVTQTPRYLIKTRGQQVTLSCSPISGHRSVSWYQQTPGQGLQFLFEYFSETQRNKGNFPGRFSGRQFSNSRSEMNVSTLELGDSALYLCASSSVRDTQYFGPGTRLTVL.